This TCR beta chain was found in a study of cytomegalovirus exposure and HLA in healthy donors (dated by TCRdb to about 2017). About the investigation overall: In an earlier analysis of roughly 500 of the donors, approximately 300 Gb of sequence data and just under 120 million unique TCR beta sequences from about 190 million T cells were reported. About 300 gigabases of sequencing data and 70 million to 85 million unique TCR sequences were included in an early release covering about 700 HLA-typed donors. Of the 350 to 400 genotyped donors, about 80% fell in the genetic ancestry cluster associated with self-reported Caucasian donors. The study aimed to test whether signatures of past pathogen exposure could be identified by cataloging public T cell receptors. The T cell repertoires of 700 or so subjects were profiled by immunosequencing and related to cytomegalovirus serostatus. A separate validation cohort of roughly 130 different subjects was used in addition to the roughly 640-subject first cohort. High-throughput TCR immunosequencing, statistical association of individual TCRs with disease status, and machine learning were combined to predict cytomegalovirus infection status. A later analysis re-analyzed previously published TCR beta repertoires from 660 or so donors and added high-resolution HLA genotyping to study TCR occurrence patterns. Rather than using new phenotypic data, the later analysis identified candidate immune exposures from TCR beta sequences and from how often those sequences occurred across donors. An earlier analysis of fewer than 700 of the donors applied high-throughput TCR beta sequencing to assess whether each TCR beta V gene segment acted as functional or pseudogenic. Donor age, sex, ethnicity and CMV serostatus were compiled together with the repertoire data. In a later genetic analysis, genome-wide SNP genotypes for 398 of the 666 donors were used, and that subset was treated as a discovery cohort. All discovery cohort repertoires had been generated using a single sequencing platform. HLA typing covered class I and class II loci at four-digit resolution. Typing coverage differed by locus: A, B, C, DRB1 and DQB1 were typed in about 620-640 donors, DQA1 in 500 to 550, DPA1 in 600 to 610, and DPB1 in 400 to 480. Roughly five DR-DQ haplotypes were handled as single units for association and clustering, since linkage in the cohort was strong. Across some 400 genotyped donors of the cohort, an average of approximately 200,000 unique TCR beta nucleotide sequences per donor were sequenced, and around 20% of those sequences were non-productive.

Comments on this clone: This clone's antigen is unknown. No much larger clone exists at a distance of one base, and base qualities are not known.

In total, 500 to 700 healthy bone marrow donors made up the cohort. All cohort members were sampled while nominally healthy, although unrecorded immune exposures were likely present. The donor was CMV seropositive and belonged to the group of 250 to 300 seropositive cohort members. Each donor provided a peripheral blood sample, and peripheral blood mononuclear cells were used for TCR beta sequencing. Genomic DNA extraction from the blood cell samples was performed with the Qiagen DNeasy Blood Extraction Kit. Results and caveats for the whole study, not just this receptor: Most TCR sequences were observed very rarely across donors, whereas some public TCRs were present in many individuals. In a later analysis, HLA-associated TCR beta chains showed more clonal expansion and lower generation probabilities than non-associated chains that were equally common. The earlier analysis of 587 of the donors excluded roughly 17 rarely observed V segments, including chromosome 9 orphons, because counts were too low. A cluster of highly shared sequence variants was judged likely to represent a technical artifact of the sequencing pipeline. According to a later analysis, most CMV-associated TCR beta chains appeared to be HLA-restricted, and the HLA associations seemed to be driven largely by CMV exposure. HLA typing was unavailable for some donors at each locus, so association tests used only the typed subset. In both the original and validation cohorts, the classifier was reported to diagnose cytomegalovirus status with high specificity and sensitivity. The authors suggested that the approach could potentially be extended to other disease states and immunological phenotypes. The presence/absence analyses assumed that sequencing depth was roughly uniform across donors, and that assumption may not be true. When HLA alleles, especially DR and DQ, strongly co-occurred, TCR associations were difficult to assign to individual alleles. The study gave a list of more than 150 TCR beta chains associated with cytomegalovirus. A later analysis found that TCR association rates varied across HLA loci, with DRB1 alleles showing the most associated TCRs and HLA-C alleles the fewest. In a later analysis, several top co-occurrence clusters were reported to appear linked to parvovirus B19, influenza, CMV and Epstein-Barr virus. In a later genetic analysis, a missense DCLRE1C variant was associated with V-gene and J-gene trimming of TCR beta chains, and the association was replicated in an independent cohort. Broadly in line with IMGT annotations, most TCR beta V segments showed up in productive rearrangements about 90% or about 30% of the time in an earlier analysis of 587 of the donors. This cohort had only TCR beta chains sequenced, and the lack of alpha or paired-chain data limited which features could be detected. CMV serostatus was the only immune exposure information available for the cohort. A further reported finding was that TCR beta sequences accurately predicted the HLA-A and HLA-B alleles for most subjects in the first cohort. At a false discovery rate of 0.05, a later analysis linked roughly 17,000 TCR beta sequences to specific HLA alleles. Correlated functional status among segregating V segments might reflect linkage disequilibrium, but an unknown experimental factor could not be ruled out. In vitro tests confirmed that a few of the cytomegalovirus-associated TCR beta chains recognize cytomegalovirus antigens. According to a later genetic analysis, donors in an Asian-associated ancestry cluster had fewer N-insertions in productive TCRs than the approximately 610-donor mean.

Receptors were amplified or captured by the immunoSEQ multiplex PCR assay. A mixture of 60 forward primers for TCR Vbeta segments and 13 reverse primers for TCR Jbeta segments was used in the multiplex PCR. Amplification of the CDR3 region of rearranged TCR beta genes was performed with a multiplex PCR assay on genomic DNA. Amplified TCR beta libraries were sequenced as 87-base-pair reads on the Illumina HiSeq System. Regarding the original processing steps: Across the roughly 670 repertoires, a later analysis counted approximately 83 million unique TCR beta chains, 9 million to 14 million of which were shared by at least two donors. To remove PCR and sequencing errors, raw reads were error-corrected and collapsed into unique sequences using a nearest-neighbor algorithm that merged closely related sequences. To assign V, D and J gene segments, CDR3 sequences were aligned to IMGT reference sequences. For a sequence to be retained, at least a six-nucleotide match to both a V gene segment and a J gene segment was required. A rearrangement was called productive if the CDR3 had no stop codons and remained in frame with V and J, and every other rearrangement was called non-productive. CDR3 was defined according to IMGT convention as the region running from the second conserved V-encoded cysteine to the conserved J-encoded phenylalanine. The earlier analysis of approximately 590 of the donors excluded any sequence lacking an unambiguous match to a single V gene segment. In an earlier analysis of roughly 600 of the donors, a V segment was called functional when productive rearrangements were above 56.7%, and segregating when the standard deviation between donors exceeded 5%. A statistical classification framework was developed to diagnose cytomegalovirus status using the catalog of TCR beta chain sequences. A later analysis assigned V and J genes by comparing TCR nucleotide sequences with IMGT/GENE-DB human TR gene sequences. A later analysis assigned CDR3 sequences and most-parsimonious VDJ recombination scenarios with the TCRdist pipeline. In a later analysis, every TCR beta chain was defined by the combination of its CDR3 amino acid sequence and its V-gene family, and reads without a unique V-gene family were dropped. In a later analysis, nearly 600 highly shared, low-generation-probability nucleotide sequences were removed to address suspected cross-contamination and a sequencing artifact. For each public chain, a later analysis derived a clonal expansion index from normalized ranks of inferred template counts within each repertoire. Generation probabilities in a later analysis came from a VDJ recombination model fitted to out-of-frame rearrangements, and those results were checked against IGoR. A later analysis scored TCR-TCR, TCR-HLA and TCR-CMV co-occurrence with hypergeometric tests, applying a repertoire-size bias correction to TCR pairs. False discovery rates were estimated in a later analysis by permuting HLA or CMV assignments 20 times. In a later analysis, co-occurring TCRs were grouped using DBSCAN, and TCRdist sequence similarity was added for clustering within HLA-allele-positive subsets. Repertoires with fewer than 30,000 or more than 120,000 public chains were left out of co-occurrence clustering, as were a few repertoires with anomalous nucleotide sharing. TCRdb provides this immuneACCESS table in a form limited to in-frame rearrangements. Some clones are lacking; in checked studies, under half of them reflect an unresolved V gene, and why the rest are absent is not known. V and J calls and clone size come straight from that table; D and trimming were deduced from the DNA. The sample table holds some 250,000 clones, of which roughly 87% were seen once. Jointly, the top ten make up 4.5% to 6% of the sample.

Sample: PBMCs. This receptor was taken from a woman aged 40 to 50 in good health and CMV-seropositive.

The DNA sequence reads TGTGCCAGCAGCGTAGACACTAGCGGGATGGAGGAGCAGTTCTTC. This codes for CASSVDTSGMEEQFF. The chain uses TRBV9 and TRBJ2-1, with 10 bases in between that match TRBD2. From the germline V gene, CDR1 is SGDLS and CDR2 is YYNGEE. The cysteine opens and the phenylalanine closes a CDR3 of 15 amino acids. Of all the DNA, just the CDR3 is kept, 45 bases in frame from base 1. After removal of 0 bases from V and 10 bases from J, the junction retains 7 bases not matched to a gene.